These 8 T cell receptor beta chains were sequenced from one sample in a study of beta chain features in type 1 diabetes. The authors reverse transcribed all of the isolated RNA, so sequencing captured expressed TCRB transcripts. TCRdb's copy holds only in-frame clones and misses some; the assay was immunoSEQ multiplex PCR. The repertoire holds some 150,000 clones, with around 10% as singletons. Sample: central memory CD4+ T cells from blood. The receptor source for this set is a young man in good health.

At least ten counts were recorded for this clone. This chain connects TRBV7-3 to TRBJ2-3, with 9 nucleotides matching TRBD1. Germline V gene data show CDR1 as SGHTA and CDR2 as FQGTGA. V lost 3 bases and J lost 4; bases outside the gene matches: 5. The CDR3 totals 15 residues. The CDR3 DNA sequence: TGTGCCAGCAGCTTCGGACAGGGGATGTCAGATACGCAGTATTTT. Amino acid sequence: CASSFGQGMSDTQYF.

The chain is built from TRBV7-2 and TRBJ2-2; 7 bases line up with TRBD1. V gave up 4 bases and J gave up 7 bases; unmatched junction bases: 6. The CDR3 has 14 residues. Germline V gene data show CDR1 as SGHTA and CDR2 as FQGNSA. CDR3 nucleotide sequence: TGTGCCAGCAGCTCCTACAGGGACAGCGGGGAGCTGTTTTTT. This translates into CASSSYRDSGELFF. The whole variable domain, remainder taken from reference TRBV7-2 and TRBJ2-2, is GAGVSQSPSNKVTEKGKDVELRCDPISGHTALYWYRQSLGQGLEFLIYFQGNSAPDKSGLPSDRFSAERTGGSVSTLTIQRTQQEDSAVYLCASSSYRDSGELFFGEGSRLTVL.

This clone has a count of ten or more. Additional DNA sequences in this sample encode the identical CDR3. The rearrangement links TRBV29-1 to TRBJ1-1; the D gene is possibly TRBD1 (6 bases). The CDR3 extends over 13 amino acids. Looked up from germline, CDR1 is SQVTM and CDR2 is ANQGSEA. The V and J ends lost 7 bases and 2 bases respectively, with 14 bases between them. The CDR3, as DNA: TGCAGCGGTACGGGACACCTAAACACTGAAGCTTTCTTT. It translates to CSGTGHLNTEAFF.

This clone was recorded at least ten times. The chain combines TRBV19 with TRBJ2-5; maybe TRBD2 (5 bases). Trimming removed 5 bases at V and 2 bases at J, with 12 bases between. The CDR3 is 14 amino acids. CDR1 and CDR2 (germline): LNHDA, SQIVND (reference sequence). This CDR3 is CASSGKAAQETQYF. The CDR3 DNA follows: TGTGCCAGTAGTGGAAAAGCGGCGCAAGAGACCCAGTACTTC.

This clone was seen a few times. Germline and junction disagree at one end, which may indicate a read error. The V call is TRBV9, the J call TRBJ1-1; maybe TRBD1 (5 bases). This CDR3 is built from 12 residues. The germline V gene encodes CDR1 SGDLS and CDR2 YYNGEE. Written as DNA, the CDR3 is TGTGCCAGCAGCGCCGGGGCGACTGAGGCTTTCTTT. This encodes CASSAGATEAFF.

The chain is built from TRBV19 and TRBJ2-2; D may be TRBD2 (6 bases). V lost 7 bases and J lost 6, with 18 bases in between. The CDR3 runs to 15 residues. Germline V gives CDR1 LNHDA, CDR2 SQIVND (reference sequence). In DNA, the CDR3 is TGTGCCAGTACCTCACCGGGGACTTCACCCGGGGAGCTGTTTTTT. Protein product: CASTSPGTSPGELFF.

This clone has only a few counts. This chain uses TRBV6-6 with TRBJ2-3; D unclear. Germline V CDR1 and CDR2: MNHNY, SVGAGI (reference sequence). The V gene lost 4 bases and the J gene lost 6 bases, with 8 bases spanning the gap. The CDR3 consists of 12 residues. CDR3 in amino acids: CASSSTADTQYF. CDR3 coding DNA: TGTGCCAGCAGTTCCACCGCGGATACGCAGTATTTT.

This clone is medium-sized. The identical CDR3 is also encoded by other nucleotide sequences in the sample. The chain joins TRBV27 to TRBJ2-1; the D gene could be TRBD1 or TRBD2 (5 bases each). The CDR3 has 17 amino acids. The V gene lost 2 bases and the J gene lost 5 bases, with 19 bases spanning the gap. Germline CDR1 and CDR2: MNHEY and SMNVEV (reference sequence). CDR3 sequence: CASSLKSRDHGNNEQFF. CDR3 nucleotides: TGTGCCAGCAGTTTAAAGAGTAGGGACCACGGGAACAATGAGCAGTTCTTC.